This entry lists 2 T cell receptor beta chains sequenced from one sample in a study of identical twins. TCRdb called the 5' RACE reads again in MiXCR, with one record for every CDR3 protein. This table has around 230,000 distinct CDR3 sequences, approximately 5.9% appearing once. These same data were also listed under a study on T cells expressing NK-cell markers.

Input material: CD8+ T cells sorted from blood. The receptors stem from a young woman in good health.

This clonotype was found many times. This chain uses TRBV7-8 with TRBJ2-7; TRBD1 matches at 9 bases. This CDR3 has 16 residues. CDR1 is SGHVS, CDR2 FQNEAQ, per germline. The V and J ends lost 5 bases and 4 bases, in that order; junction bases with no gene match: 12. CDR3 protein: CASSPFPGQGFYEQYF. The CDR3 DNA sequence: TGTGCCAGCAGCCCATTTCCGGGACAGGGATTTTACGAGCAGTACTTC.

The table lists this clonotype with a few counts. The chain employs TRBV7-6 and TRBJ2-2, with D perhaps matching TRBD2 (5 bases). V was clipped by 8 bases and J by 4 bases, with 17 bases between them. The CDR3 has 15 amino acids. Germline V CDR1 and CDR2: SGHVS, FNYEAQ. CDR3 sequence (DNA): TGTGCCAGCTGCGCCCTTACCGAGGGCACCGGGGAGCTGTTTTTT. Protein product: CASCALTEGTGELFF.